The rows below give T cell receptor beta chains drawn from one sample of a study of blood T cell repertoires in COVID-19. The assay was immunoSEQ multiplex PCR, and TCRdb's table has in-frame clones only and misses some. The table has nearly 25,000 clones, approximately 80% seen once. The sample taken for sequencing was peripheral blood. These receptors originate from a woman aged 70-85 years with COVID-19, enrolled during active disease. Each CDR3 is given with its conserved first and last residue. A D gene is named only where the DNA matches it firmly. Clone size is shown for a subset of rows, as once, few, many or a class of expanded clone.

>TRBD1|TRBJ2-5|-|TRBV29-1
TGCAGCGCTAACCCTACAGGGGGCGCGGAGACCCAGTACTTC
CSANPTGGAETQYF
>-|TRBJ1-1|-|TRBV6-6
TGTGCCAGCATCAGCGGGGGCGATGAAGCTTTCTTT
CASISGGDEAFF
>-|TRBJ1-5|-|TRBV4-3
TGCGCCAGCAGCCAAGATCTGGGGGGGCTCGAATCGCAGCCCCAGCATTTT
CASSQDLGGLESQPQHF
>-|TRBJ1-3|-|TRBV11-2
TGTGCCAGCCGCGGGGGGGTCAGAGGACTCTCTGGAAACACCATATATTTT
CASRGGVRGLSGNTIYF
>TRBD1|TRBJ1-1|few|TRBV10-3
TGTGCCATCAGTGTGGACAGGGAGAACACTGAAGCTTTCTTT
CAISVDRENTEAFF
>-|TRBJ1-2|once|TRBV7-2
TGTGCCAGCAGCTTAGGGCGCAGGGAATCTCGTAACTATGGCTACACCTTC
CASSLGRRESRNYGYTF
>-|TRBJ1-5|-|TRBV27
TGTGCCAGCAGTTTAAACTCTGAACAGGCGTGGCGTCAGCCCCAGCATTTT
CASSLNSEQAWRQPQHF
>-|TRBJ1-1|-|TRBV29-1
TGCAGCGCCATCAGGGGGAACACTGAAGCTTTCTTT
CSAIRGNTEAFF
>TRBD1|TRBJ2-7|once|TRBV11-2
TGTGCCAGCAGCTCCCGGACAGGGACAAACTACGAGCAGTACTTC
CASSSRTGTNYEQYF
>-|TRBJ1-1|-|TRBV5-1
TGCGCCAGCAGCTCGACAACAGGGATGACTGAAGCTTTCTTT
CASSSTTGMTEAFF
>TRBD2|TRBJ2-2|-|TRBV7-2
TGTGCCAGCAGCCCTCTAGCGGGAGTTTGGGACACCGGGGAGCTGTTTTTT
CASSPLAGVWDTGELFF
>-|TRBJ2-7|-|TRBV2
TGTGCCAGCAGTTACAGCAAATCCTACGAGCAGTACTTC
CASSYSKSYEQYF
>-|TRBJ1-1|-|TRBV5-1
TGCGCCAGCAGGGACTCGGTGAACACTGAAGCTTTCTTT
CASRDSVNTEAFF
>TRBD2|TRBJ2-7|-|TRBV3-1/TRBV3-2
TGTGCCAGCAGCCTAACGCCGGGGGGAATACGAGGGCAGTACTTC
CASSLTPGGIRGQYF
>-|TRBJ1-5|-|TRBV7-8
TGTGCCAGCAGCTTAGCGAGAAGGGGTGGCAATCAGCCCCAGCATTTT
CASSLARRGGNQPQHF
>-|TRBJ1-5|few|TRBV28
TGTGCCAGCGCGGGGTTGAATCAGCCCCAGCATTTT
CASAGLNQPQHF